The sample holds one count of the clone carrying this T cell receptor (beta chain). Its antigen is currently unknown. This sample was included in a study of cytomegalovirus exposure and HLA in healthy donors. Study background: The 120 validation repertoires used the same platform as the roughly 700 first-cohort repertoires (as reported by a later analysis).

Sequenced by immunoSEQ multiplex PCR; TCRdb stores in-frame clones only, minus some. Found here are some 150,000 clones, 87% of them singletons; the top ten hold 1.4%. The CDR3 is 16 residues long. Per germline, CDR1 GTSNPN and CDR2 SVGIG (reference sequence). Trimming took off 1 base at V and 4 bases at J, with 14 bases between the two ends. Study conclusions and caveats: Clusters of TCRs from the first cohort tended to co-occur in the approximately 120 validation repertoires (as a later analysis found). Diagnosis of cytomegalovirus status made by the classifier reportedly showed high specificity and sensitivity.

The receptor's source is a young woman in good health and CMV-seronegative. The source material was PBMCs. The chain has TRBV30 and TRBJ2-6; TRBD2 might be the D (6 bases). The CDR3 coding sequence is TGTGCCTGGAGTGGAGGAGGGGACTCGGGGGCCAACGTCCTGACTTTC. Translating gives CAWSGGGDSGANVLTF.